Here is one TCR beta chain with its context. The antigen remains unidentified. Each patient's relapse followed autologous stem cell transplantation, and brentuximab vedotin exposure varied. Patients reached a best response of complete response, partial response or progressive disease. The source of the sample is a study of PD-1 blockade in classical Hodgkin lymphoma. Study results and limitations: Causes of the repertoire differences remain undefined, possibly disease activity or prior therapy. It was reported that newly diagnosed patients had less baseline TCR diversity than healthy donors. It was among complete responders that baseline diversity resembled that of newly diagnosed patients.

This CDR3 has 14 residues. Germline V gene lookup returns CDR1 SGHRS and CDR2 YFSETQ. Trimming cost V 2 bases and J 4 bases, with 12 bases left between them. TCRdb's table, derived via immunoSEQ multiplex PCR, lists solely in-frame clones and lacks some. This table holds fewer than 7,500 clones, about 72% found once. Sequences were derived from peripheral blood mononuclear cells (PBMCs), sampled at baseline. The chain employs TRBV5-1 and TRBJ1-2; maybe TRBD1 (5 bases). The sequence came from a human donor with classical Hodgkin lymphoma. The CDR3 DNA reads TGCGCCAGCAGCTTAGGGACCGACTTCTATGGCTACACCTTC. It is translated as CASSLGTDFYGYTF.